What follows is one TCR beta chain and its context. V gave up 6 bases and J gave up 0 bases, with 17 bases separating them. CDR1 is LNHDA, CDR2 SQIVND, per germline (reference sequence). The CDR3 is 16 amino acids. TCRdb analysed the RT-PCR reads with MiXCR anew, one entry per CDR3 protein. The sample includes more than 600,000 distinct CDR3 sequences, around 14% seen only once; the top ten take 3% to 4.5%. The sequence derives from a female donor in good health, serving as a healthy control. J is TRBJ2-5 and V is TRBV19, with D possibly being TRBD2 (6 bases). Sequences were obtained from memory CD4+ T cells from blood. The DNA of the CDR3 is TGTGCCAGTAGGGTCGCGGGACGCCAGTACCAAGAGACCCAGTACTTC. This codes for CASRVAGRQYQETQYF.